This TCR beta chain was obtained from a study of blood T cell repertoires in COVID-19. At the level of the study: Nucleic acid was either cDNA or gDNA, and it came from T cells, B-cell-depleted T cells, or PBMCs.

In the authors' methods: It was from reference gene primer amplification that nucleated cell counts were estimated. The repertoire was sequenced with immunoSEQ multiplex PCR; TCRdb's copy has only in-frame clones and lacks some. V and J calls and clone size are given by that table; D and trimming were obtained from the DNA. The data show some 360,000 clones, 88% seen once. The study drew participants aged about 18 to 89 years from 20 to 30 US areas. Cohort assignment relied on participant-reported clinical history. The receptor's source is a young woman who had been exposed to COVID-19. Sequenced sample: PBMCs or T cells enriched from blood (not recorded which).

The CDR3 spells CASSRLPGGVYGYTF. The CDR3 DNA reads as TGTGCCAGCAGCCGCCTACCGGGGGGGGTCTATGGCTACACCTTC. This chain connects TRBV28 to TRBJ1-2, with a tentative D call TRBD1 (5 bases). This CDR3 contains 15 residues. V gave up 6 bases and J gave up 4 bases, with 18 bases separating them. Per the germline V gene, CDR1 is MDHEN and CDR2 is SYDVKM.